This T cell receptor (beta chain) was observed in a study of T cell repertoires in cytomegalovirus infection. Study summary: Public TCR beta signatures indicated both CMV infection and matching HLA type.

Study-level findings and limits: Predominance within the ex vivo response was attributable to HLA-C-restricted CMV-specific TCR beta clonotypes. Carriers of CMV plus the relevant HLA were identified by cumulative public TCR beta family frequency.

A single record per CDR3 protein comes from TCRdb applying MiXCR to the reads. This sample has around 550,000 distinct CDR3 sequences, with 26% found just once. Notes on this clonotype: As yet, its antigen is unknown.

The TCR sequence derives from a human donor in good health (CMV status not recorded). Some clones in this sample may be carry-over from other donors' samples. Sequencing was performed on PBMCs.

The CDR3 DNA is TGTGCCAGCAGAAGGACCGGAGAGAACACTGAAGCTTTCTTT. Translated: CASRRTGENTEAFF. The chain links TRBV6-2 or TRBV6-3 to TRBJ1-1; unclear D gene. Germline-derived CDR1 and CDR2 are MNHEY and SVGEGT. V lost 6 bases and J lost 1, with 12 bases in between. This CDR3 spans 14 amino acids.